These 3 T cell receptor beta chains originate from one sample sequenced in a study of sequential checkpoint blockade in melanoma. Assay used: immunoSEQ multiplex PCR; TCRdb lists only in-frame clones, some missing. This table holds just under 5,500 clones, around 50% found once. Regarding treatment: randomized to nivolumab then ipilimumab (arm A) or the reverse (arm B). The specimen comprised CD8+ T cells sorted from blood (inferred from file names), sampled from a patient given nivolumab and ipilimumab in sequence. The receptors originated from a human donor with melanoma.

This clone was seen only a few times. The chain carries TRBV4-3 and TRBJ2-1; 13 bases agree with TRBD2. The trim removed 0 bases at V and 10 bases at J, leaving 6 bases unmatched. The CDR3 spans 16 residues. The V gene's germline CDR1 is LGHNA and CDR2 YSLEER. This CDR3 reads CASSQDRTSGGGEQFF. The CDR3 region has the DNA TGCGCCAGCAGCCAAGATAGGACTAGCGGGGGCGGGGAGCAGTTCTTC.

This chain uses TRBV5-1 with TRBJ2-1; TRBD1 aligns across 9 bases. The CDR3 consists of 18 residues. With 4 bases clipped from V and 4 bases from J, the junction kept 15 bases outside the gene matches. CDR1 and CDR2 (germline): SGHRS, YFSETQ. The CDR3 nucleotides are TGCGCCAGCAGCGGGAGACGGACAGGGGAGGAGGTTTACAATGAGCAGTTCTTC. Encoded protein: CASSGRRTGEEVYNEQFF. Variable domain in full (rest from reference TRBV5-1 and TRBJ2-1): KAGVTQTPRYLIKTRGQQVTLSCSPISGHRSVSWYQQTPGQGLQFLFEYFSETQRNKGNFPGRFSGRQFSNSRSEMNVSTLELGDSALYLCASSGRRTGEEVYNEQFFGPGTRLTVL.

In its sample, this clone was seen once. This chain joins TRBV7-6 and TRBJ1-5; TRBD1 agrees at 8 bases. Looked up from germline, CDR1 is SGHVS and CDR2 is FNYEAQ. The CDR3 consists of 17 residues. J was trimmed by 0 bases and V by 5 bases; bases with no gene match: 9. In DNA, the CDR3 is TGTGCCAGCAGCCCCAATCCAACAGGGGGTAGCAATCAGCCCCAGCATTTT. Protein: CASSPNPTGGSNQPQHF.